A selection of T cell receptor beta chains follows, all from one sample in a study of quantifying T cell responses using KT2 cells. TCRdb analysed the UMI-ligation and nested PCR reads with MiXCR anew, one entry per CDR3 protein. The sample holds about 30,000 distinct CDR3 sequences; approximately 7% are singletons and the top ten take 15% to 18%. The sample comprised PBMCs spiked with cells of the T cell clone KT2. The receptors shown here come from a human donor. The CDR3 runs from the conserved cysteine through the conserved F or W. The D gene is left open where the match is weak. Expanded clones are given a class, and other clones once, few, many or no size at all.

TRBV6-2/TRBV6-3	many	TRBJ1-2	TRBD1	CASSRTGMRTYGYTF	TGTGCCAGCAGCCGGACAGGCATGCGTACCTATGGCTACACCTTC
TRBV29-1	many	TRBJ1-2	.	CSVSQTGYGYTF	TGCAGCGTGTCTCAAACCGGGTATGGCTACACCTTC
TRBV12-3/TRBV12-4	once	TRBJ1-1	.	CASRIDGAGEAFF	TGTGCCAGCAGAATCGACGGGGCTGGTGAAGCTTTCTTT
TRBV14	many	TRBJ2-5	.	CASSQTGGWDQETQYF	TGTGCCAGCAGCCAGACAGGCGGATGGGATCAAGAGACCCAGTACTTC
TRBV20-1	many	TRBJ2-1	.	CSAWAGAYNEQFF	TGCAGTGCTTGGGCAGGAGCCTACAATGAGCAGTTCTTC
TRBV7-9	many	TRBJ1-1	.	CASSSNRRSMNTEAFF	TGTGCCAGCAGCTCCAACCGCAGGAGTATGAACACTGAAGCTTTCTTT
TRBV9	.	TRBJ2-7	TRBD2	CASSVSDNSGVFGEQYF	TGTGCCAGCAGCGTTTCCGATAATAGCGGGGTTTTCGGCGAGCAGTACTTC
TRBV27	few	TRBJ2-5	.	CASSLAPSETQYF	TGTGCCAGCAGTTTAGCCCCGTCAGAGACCCAGTACTTC
TRBV5-1	many	TRBJ2-1	.	CASSPQRGHNEQFF	TGCGCCAGCAGCCCCCAGCGTGGGCACAATGAGCAGTTCTTC
TRBV20-1	many	TRBJ1-6	.	CSALIGNSPLHF	TGCAGTGCCCTAATAGGGAATTCACCCCTCCACTTT
TRBV2	few	TRBJ2-7	.	CASSDVQPTSYEQYF	TGTGCCAGCAGTGATGTGCAGCCAACTTCCTACGAGCAGTACTTC
TRBV4-1	.	TRBJ2-1	.	CASSQVLGFSYNEQFF	TGCGCCAGCAGCCAAGTCCTAGGATTCTCCTACAATGAGCAGTTCTTC
TRBV7-9	.	TRBJ1-1	.	CASSPYLVSWTEAFF	TGTGCCAGCAGCCCCTACTTGGTGAGTTGGACTGAAGCTTTCTTT
TRBV7-2	.	TRBJ1-1	.	CASSREGAGTPRIF	TGTGCCAGCAGCCGGGAGGGAGCGGGGACTCCTCGTATCTTT
TRBV20-1	many	TRBJ1-6	TRBD1	CSARGQGQRNSPLHF	TGCAGTGCTAGAGGGCAGGGACAGAGAAATTCACCCCTCCACTTT
TRBV11-3	many	TRBJ2-7	.	CASSLQELYEQYF	TGTGCCTCCTCACTACAGGAACTCTACGAGCAGTACTTC
TRBV7-9	.	TRBJ1-1	TRBD1	CASSFGTGGKTEAFF	TGTGCCAGCAGCTTCGGAACAGGGGGAAAAACTGAAGCTTTCTTT
TRBV7-3	many	TRBJ2-5	.	CASSPMGGAQETQYF	TGTGCCAGCAGCCCAATGGGGGGAGCCCAAGAGACCCAGTACTTC
TRBV30	many	TRBJ1-1	.	CAWSVANTEAFF	TGTGCCTGGAGTGTGGCGAACACTGAAGCTTTCTTT
TRBV5-1	.	TRBJ2-2	TRBD1	CASSYHPDRDTGELFF	TGCGCCAGCAGTTACCACCCCGACAGGGACACCGGGGAGCTGTTTTTT
TRBV2	few	TRBJ2-5	TRBD1	CASSAGGETQYF	TGTGCCAGCAGTGCAGGGGGAGAGACCCAGTACTTC
TRBV5-1	.	TRBJ2-7	.	CASSLWGNRYEQYF	TGCGCCAGCAGCTTGTGGGGGAATAGGTACGAGCAGTACTTC
TRBV7-3	many	TRBJ1-1	.	CASSRGGTNTEAFF	TGTGCCAGCAGCCGTGGGGGGACCAACACTGAAGCTTTCTTT
TRBV18	many	TRBJ1-1	.	CASSPLRGTEAFF	TGTGCCAGCTCACCACTGAGGGGAACTGAAGCTTTCTTT
TRBV4-2	medium-sized	TRBJ2-7	TRBD1	CASSQDRGRGHDEQYF	TGTGCCAGCAGCCAAGATCGGGGCAGGGGGCACGACGAGCAGTACTTC
TRBV10-3	.	TRBJ1-1	.	CAIKENTEAFF	TGTGCCATCAAGGAGAACACTGAAGCTTTCTTT
TRBV12-3/TRBV12-4	many	TRBJ1-5	.	CASSLDRETWQPQHF	TGTGCCAGCAGTTTAGACAGGGAGACATGGCAGCCCCAGCATTTT
TRBV12-3/TRBV12-4	many	TRBJ2-5	.	CASSFYKETQYF	TGTGCCAGCAGTTTTTATAAAGAGACCCAGTACTTC
TRBV12-3/TRBV12-4	.	TRBJ2-3	TRBD2	CASSLALVAGAPDTQYF	TGTGCCAGCAGTTTAGCCCTTGTAGCGGGGGCCCCAGATACGCAGTATTTT